This TCR beta chain was retrieved from a study of blood T cell repertoires in COVID-19 (dated by TCRdb to the early 2020s). As for the study more broadly: Samples covering the acute and convalescent phases of COVID-19 were provided by collaborators in the United States, Italy and Spain. The prospective study material was composed of cDNA or gDNA derived from T cells, B-cell-depleted T cells, or PBMCs. Deeply sampled blood TCRbeta repertoires from subjects exposed to, actively infected with, or recovered from COVID-19 were included in the dataset. The repertoires were released in a freely available public database meant as a resource for research on the immune response to SARS-CoV-2. Samples came from the ongoing ImmuneRACE study (first 160 participants) plus 1,254 subjects from 6 global collaborators. The sample metadata nearly always contained a de-identified subject ID, COVID-19 status, age in years and sex. Where available, HLA class I and class II types were taken from metadata supplied by the sample provider and were not determined by assay-based typing.

In the prospective study, participants were 18 to 89 years old, resided in 24 geographic areas of the United States, and were enrolled through a virtual design. In the prospective study, cohorts were assigned on the basis of participant-reported clinical history obtained from a screening survey and a study questionnaire. Recovered participants in ImmuneRACE Cohort 3 were defined by two consecutive negative NP/OP PCR tests, clearance by a healthcare professional, or resolution of symptoms. In the prospective study, whole blood, serum and a nasopharyngeal or oropharyngeal swab were collected from each participant by mobile phlebotomists. Over a roughly two-month period, participants in the prospective study had the option of providing additional blood draws and questionnaires. Prospective study blood samples were shipped either frozen or at room temperature before DNA extraction. V has 5 bases trimmed and J has 1 base trimmed; junction bases matching no gene number 1. For CDR1 and CDR2, the germline V gene lists MDHEN and SYDVKM. The cysteine opens and the phenylalanine closes a CDR3 of 13 amino acids. The DNA shown is the 39-base CDR3, in frame from base 1.

The immunoSEQ Assay, a bias-controlled multiplex PCR, was used to amplify TCRbeta CDR3 regions from genomic DNA. In the authors' own workflow: Nucleated cell counts per sample were estimated from amplification of reference gene primers within the assay. To quantify the absolute abundance of each unique TCRbeta CDR3 rearrangement, sequence reads were collapsed and filtered. Productive Simpson clonality was computed per sample as the square root of Simpson's diversity index over productive rearrangements. Here the immuneACCESS table is served through TCRdb, limited to in-frame sequences with V and J called. Missing clones are a known gap in these copies; in checked studies unresolved V genes cover under half, and the rest lacks a known reason. D and trimming come from the DNA, and the V and J calls and clone size come from that table. This sample lists more than 200,000 clones; around nine tenths were detected once. The ten biggest clones cover 4.1% of the sample.

With regard to this clone: The antigen it recognizes is unknown. No much larger clonotype is one base removed from it; base qualities were not supplied.

Results the study describes overall, beyond this receptor: Clinical and demographic metadata were provided uncurated, with the amount varying by source and participant.

This receptor chain uses TRBV28 and TRBJ1-1; the junction holds 7 bases that match TRBD1. The TCR sequence derives from a woman aged 30 to 39 who had recovered from COVID-19. The sequenced sample was PBMCs or T cells enriched from blood (not recorded which). Read as DNA, the sequence is TGTGCCAGCAGTGACAGGGAGAACACTGAAGCTTTCTTT. The resulting protein is CASSDRENTEAFF. The full variable domain, completed from the reference TRBV28 and TRBJ1-1 proteins outside the CDR3, reads DVKVTQSSRYLVKRTGEKVFLECVQDMDHENMFWYRQDPGLGLRLIYFSYDVKMKEKGDIPEGYSVSREKKERFSLILESASTNQTSMYLCASSDRENTEAFFGQGTRLTVV.